This is a list of T cell receptor beta chains from one sample in a study of shared clonotypes between healthy human individuals. Here immunoSEQ multiplex PCR was the method, and the copy in TCRdb shows in-frame clones only, minus some. The sample has about 2 million clones, 85% to 95% seen once. Sequencing input: naive CD8+ T cells sorted from blood. Receptors were obtained from a man younger than 35 in good health. Each CDR3 is given with its conserved first and last residue. Each record gives: clone size, V gene, J gene, D gene, CDR3 protein, CDR3 DNA. The D gene is left open where the match is weak. Only part of the rows carry a size: once, few, many, or a class if the clone is expanded.

>.|TRBV6-5|TRBJ2-1|TRBD1
CASSYNRGRGNEQFF
TGTGCCAGCAGTTACAACAGGGGCAGGGGGAATGAGCAGTTCTTC
>.|TRBV27|TRBJ1-4|TRBD1
CASSFLGGQGDYEKLFF
TGTGCCAGCAGTTTCCTTGGGGGACAGGGAGATTATGAAAAACTGTTTTTT
>.|TRBV30|TRBJ1-1|.
CAWSDSRTEAFF
TGTGCCTGGAGCGATAGTCGGACTGAAGCTTTCTTT
>.|TRBV27|TRBJ2-3|.
CASSLFDILTHSTDTQYF
TGTGCCAGCAGTTTATTCGACATCCTGACCCACTCCACAGATACGCAGTATTTT
>once|TRBV18|TRBJ1-3|TRBD1
CASSLLATEGALSGNTIYF
TGTGCCAGCTCTCTCCTAGCGACCGAGGGGGCCCTCTCTGGAAACACCATATATTTT
>.|TRBV6-1|TRBJ2-1|TRBD1
CASSEGQGTYEQFF
TGTGCCAGCAGTGAAGGACAGGGTACGTATGAGCAGTTCTTC
>.|TRBV7-9|TRBJ1-1|.
CASSPGTPLLNTEAFF
TGTGCCAGCAGCCCTGGGACACCACTTCTGAACACTGAAGCTTTCTTT
>.|TRBV27|TRBJ1-1|TRBD1
CASSEQDREDTEAFF
TGTGCCAGCAGTGAACAGGACAGGGAGGACACTGAAGCTTTCTTT
>.|TRBV4-3|TRBJ1-1|.
CASSQVVGGGTEAFF
TGCGCCAGCAGCCAAGTCGTGGGGGGGGGCACTGAAGCTTTCTTT
>.|TRBV9|TRBJ2-7|.
CASSVGLTSSYEQYF
TGTGCCAGCAGCGTGGGACTTACTAGCTCCTACGAGCAGTACTTC
>.|TRBV5-6|TRBJ1-1|.
CASSWDISNTEAFF
TGTGCCAGCAGCTGGGACATTAGTAACACTGAAGCTTTCTTT
>.|TRBV19|TRBJ1-1|.
CASSGGLFTEAFF
TGTGCCAGTAGTGGGGGGCTTTTCACTGAAGCTTTCTTT
>.|TRBV27|TRBJ2-7|.
CASSLSGAYEQYF
TGTGCCAGCAGTTTATCGGGAGCCTACGAGCAGTACTTC
>.|TRBV14|TRBJ1-2|TRBD1
CASSPSLGTGYAYGYTF
TGTGCCAGCAGCCCAAGTTTGGGGACAGGGTATGCCTATGGCTACACCTTC
>.|TRBV7-2|TRBJ2-5|TRBD2
CASSFLTSGLVSEAQYF
TGTGCCAGCAGCTTTCTTACTAGCGGGCTTGTGAGTGAGGCCCAGTACTTC
>.|TRBV29-1|TRBJ2-7|.
CSVEKAGGRLYEQYF
TGCAGCGTTGAAAAGGCTGGGGGGCGCTTGTACGAGCAGTACTTC
>.|TRBV4-1|TRBJ1-1|.
CASSWGMNTEAFF
TGCGCCAGCAGCTGGGGGATGAACACTGAAGCTTTCTTT
>.|TRBV27|TRBJ2-7|TRBD1
CASSLSRDRSYEQYF
TGTGCCAGCAGTTTATCCCGGGACAGATCCTACGAGCAGTACTTC
>.|TRBV9|TRBJ2-7|TRBD1
CASSGTGSYEQYF
TGTGCCAGCAGCGGGACAGGGAGCTACGAGCAGTACTTC
>.|TRBV29-1|TRBJ1-1|.
CSVDPYRVSVNTEAFF
TGCAGCGTTGACCCCTACAGGGTATCTGTGAACACTGAAGCTTTCTTT
>.|TRBV19|TRBJ1-2|TRBD1
CASRTGGNGYTF
TGTGCCAGTCGGACAGGGGGGAATGGCTACACCTTC
>.|TRBV6-4|TRBJ1-5|.
CASGGVEPSQPQHF
TGTGCCAGCGGAGGTGTTGAACCGAGTCAGCCCCAGCATTTT